This T cell receptor beta chain appears in the sequencing data of a study of beta chain features in type 1 diabetes. Study findings and constraints: Type 1 diabetes patients showed a moderate but significant shortening of TCRB CDR3s in all four CD4+ subsets.

Expressed TCRB transcripts got sequenced, as all isolated RNA was reverse transcribed. Clones were read by immunoSEQ multiplex PCR, and TCRdb kept only the in-frame ones, dropping some. The data hold hundreds of thousands of clones, with roughly an eighth observed a single time. This clone was recorded a few times. Its target is unknown. The CDR3 is 15 amino acids. From germline, CDR1 is SGHTA and CDR2 FQGNSA. Trimming took 2 bases from V and 3 from J, leaving 11 bases between them. This clonotype was obtained from a man aged 25-45 years with type 1 diabetes. Input material: naive CD4+ T cells from blood. The chain joins TRBV7-2 to TRBJ1-5; the D gene is possibly TRBD1 (5 bases). CDR3 protein: CASSLFPGANQPQHF. CDR3 in DNA: TGTGCCAGCAGCTTATTCCCTGGGGCCAATCAGCCCCAGCATTTT.